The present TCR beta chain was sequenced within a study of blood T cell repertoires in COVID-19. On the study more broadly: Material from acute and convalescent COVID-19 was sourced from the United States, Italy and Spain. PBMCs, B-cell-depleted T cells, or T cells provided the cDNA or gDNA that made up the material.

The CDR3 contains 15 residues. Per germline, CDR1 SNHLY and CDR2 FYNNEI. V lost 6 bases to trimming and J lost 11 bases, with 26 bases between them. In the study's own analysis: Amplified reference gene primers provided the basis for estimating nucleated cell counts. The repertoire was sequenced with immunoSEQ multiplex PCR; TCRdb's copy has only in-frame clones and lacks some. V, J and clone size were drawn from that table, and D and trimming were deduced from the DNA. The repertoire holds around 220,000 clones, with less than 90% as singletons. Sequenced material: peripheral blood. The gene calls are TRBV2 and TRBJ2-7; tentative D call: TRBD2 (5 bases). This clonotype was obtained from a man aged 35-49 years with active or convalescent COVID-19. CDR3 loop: CASRDPRLEGTREYF. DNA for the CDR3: TGTGCCAGCAGGGACCCTCGCCTAGAGGGCACTAGGGAGTACTTC.